The TCR beta chain described here comes from a study of Graves' ophthalmopathy and Graves' hyperthyroidism. Researchers turned away patients with other autoimmune diseases, uncontrolled infections, pregnancy or lactation. This clonotype was seen ten or more times. This CDR3 contains 15 residues. The V end lost 5 bases, the J end lost 7 bases, and 21 bases lay between the germline ends. Germline loops: CDR1 SGHTA, CDR2 FQGNSA. RNA transcripts served as template for amplifying TCR beta CDR3 sequences. HTBI primers served in a first-round RT-PCR, which a second-round multiplex PCR followed. Using its own MiXCR run on the multiplex PCR reads, TCRdb lists one record per CDR3 protein. The table has approximately 480,000 distinct CDR3 sequences, under 15% seen once; the top ten hold around 9.8%.

This sequence originates from a woman in her 30s with Graves' ophthalmopathy. The chain joins TRBV7-2 to TRBJ2-7; D gene ambiguous. Source material: blood. The CDR3 is CASSPRLEISGEQYF. CDR3 bases: TGTGCCAGCAGCCCCCGACTTGAGATCTCTGGGGAGCAGTACTTC.